Described below is a single TCR beta chain sequence and its context. The antigen it recognizes is unknown. Base qualities are not at hand, and no much larger clone is one base apart. This entry belongs to a study of CD8 T cells in Susac syndrome (dated by TCRdb to the late 2010s). Background for the entire study: Whether CD8+ T cell activation and differentiation in Susac syndrome was antigen driven was tested using repertoire sequencing. Clonality of the CD8+ T cell repertoire was compared between roughly 13 healthy donors, approximately 14 Susac syndrome patients and about 15 multiple sclerosis patients. What the authors observed across the whole study: The number of individuals in the TCR sequencing and HLA analysis was acknowledged as relatively small.

The CDR3 spans 12 residues, from the cysteine through the phenylalanine. Only the CDR3 part of the read is kept: 36 bases, read in frame from the first base. The V and J ends are trimmed by 3 bases and 4 bases, leaving 7 bases between them. The CDR1 and CDR2 encoded by the germline V gene (reference sequence) are SEHNR and FQNEAQ. Peripheral blood CD8+ and CD4+ T cells from healthy donors, Susac syndrome patients and multiple sclerosis patients were profiled by high-throughput TCR beta sequencing. Multiple sclerosis controls were treatment-naive patients with stable or active relapsing-remitting disease fulfilling revised McDonald criteria. Bulk CD8+ and CD4+ T cells were purified by magnetic negative isolation, whereas CD8+ TEMRA cells were enriched by FACS. Blood was collected in EDTA tubes and processed within 24 hours, with PBMCs isolated through density gradient centrifugation. PBMCs destined for TCR sequencing were cryopreserved in liquid nitrogen and later thawed in a 37 °C water bath. The sorted or isolated CD4+, CD8+ and CD8+ TEMRA cells reached a purity of at least 90%.

RNA was extracted using the RNeasy kit, and about 0.45 to 1 ug of the RNA was reverse transcribed with random hexamers. The immunoSEQ multiplex PCR assay, which covers 54 Vbeta and 13 Jbeta segments, was used to amplify TCR beta CDR3 regions. PCR amplification bias was corrected by using a synthetic template baseline for primer optimization and computational correction. The original pipeline was this. Only productive sequences were kept, with reads annotated to V, D and J genes according to IMGT and analyzed in immunoSEQ Analyzer. Clonality was computed as one minus Shannon entropy normalized by log2 of the number of productive unique sequences. Public and private clones were assessed among the 100 most prevalent clones of each patient and control. A clone was defined as Susac-specific if it was absent from the healthy and MS cohorts, from about 1,100 published viral clones and from other ImmuneACCESS disease sequences. Starting from the raw public reads, TCRdb applied fastp trimming at Q25, assembled clones with MiXCR and retained in-frame beta chains. Here each entry gathers all rows of one CDR3 protein and keeps the most common genes and DNA. These V and J calls derive from TCRdb rather than the authors' analysis. For this sample the table gives some 450,000 distinct CDR3 sequences, of which more than 80% were detected only once. The ten largest make up about 0.1% of the sample.

Sequences were obtained from CD8+ T cells from PBMCs. This clonotype was obtained from a human donor with multiple sclerosis. The chain uses TRBV7-9 and TRBJ2-7; the D gene assignment is ambiguous. DNA sequence: TGTGCCAGCAGCTTTGGAAGATACGAGCAGTACTTC. This gives the protein CASSFGRYEQYF.